This is a list of T cell receptor beta chains from one sample in a study of cytomegalovirus exposure and HLA in healthy donors. Assay: immunoSEQ multiplex PCR; the TCRdb copy retains only in-frame clones and omits some. The table shows 190,000 or so clones, with about 80% occurring only once. Sample: PBMCs. Receptor source: a boy younger than 18 in good health and CMV-seronegative. The CDR3 runs from the conserved cysteine through the conserved F or W. The D gene is left open where the match is weak. Clone size is stated in some rows and not others, as once, few, many or a class when expanded.

J,size,D,V,DNA,CDR3
TRBJ2-7,-,TRBD1,TRBV9,TGTGCCAGCAGCGTAGGACAGGGTCCCTACGAGCAGTACTTC,CASSVGQGPYEQYF
TRBJ2-7,-,-,TRBV10-3,TGTGCCATCAGTGAGTCCACTGGCGAGCAGTACTTC,CAISESTGEQYF
TRBJ2-1,-,-,TRBV7-2,TGTGCCAGCAGCGGGGGGAATGAGCAGTTCTTC,CASSGGNEQFF
TRBJ1-4,-,-,TRBV28,TGTGCCAGCAGTTTAGCAGGGTCCGGAAAACTGTTTTTT,CASSLAGSGKLFF
TRBJ1-1,-,-,TRBV19,TGTGCCAGCTCACAGGTGAAGGGCACTGAAGCTTTCTTT,CASSQVKGTEAFF
TRBJ2-3,-,TRBD1,TRBV6-1,TGTGCCAGCAGCTTAGACAGGGGTGCAGATACGCAGTATTTT,CASSLDRGADTQYF
TRBJ2-3,-,-,TRBV5-6,TGTGCCAGCAGTTATCGTACAGATACGCAGTATTTT,CASSYRTDTQYF
TRBJ1-6,-,-,TRBV7-2,TGTGCCAGCACCGATACTACGGCGGCTGGGGGGTCACCCCTCCACTTT,CASTDTTAAGGSPLHF
TRBJ2-7,-,-,TRBV29-1,TGCAGCGTTGAAGGCCTCATGAGGGAAGGAACCTACGAGCAGTACTTC,CSVEGLMREGTYEQYF
TRBJ2-5,-,TRBD2,TRBV19,TGTGCCAGTAGTATATACGGACTAGCGGGACAAGAGACCCAGTACTTC,CASSIYGLAGQETQYF
TRBJ1-2,-,TRBD1,TRBV7-2,TGTGCCAGCAGCTTAGTTCTCGGGACAGGGGGAAATGGCTACACCTTC,CASSLVLGTGGNGYTF
TRBJ1-4,-,TRBD1,TRBV10-2,TGCGCCAGCCGTGGGACAGCGAATGAAAAACTGTTTTTT,CASRGTANEKLFF
TRBJ2-1,-,-,TRBV25-1,TGTGCCAGCAGAGATGACAGGTACAATGAGCAGTTCTTC,CASRDDRYNEQFF
TRBJ1-2,once,-,TRBV6-5,TGTGCCAGCAGTTACTCCGGACAGAACTACACCTTC,CASSYSGQNYTF
TRBJ1-2,-,TRBD1,TRBV27,TGTGCCAGCCGCATAAGACAGGGCAACTATGGCTACACCTTC,CASRIRQGNYGYTF
TRBJ1-1,-,-,TRBV7-9,TGTGCCAGCAGCTTAGTACCGGGGGTCATGAACACTGAAGCTTTCTTT,CASSLVPGVMNTEAFF
TRBJ2-2,-,-,TRBV7-6,TGTGCCAGCCAAGGGGACACCGGGGAGCTGTTTTTT,CASQGDTGELFF
TRBJ2-4,once,TRBD1,TRBV19,TGTGCCAGTAGTTCGCCGGGACAGGGGCCGATGGGGGCCAAAAACATTCAGTACTTC,CASSSPGQGPMGAKNIQYF
TRBJ2-7,-,TRBD2,TRBV7-2,TGTGCCAGCAGCCTTAGCGGGAGAGACTCCTACGAGCAGTACTTC,CASSLSGRDSYEQYF
TRBJ2-7,-,-,TRBV5-5,TGTGCCAGCAGCTTGTTCTACCCCGGGAGCTCCTACGAGCAGTACTTC,CASSLFYPGSSYEQYF
TRBJ2-1,-,-,TRBV7-2,TGTGCCAGCAGCTTAGACGCTAGACTCAATGAGCAGTTCTTC,CASSLDARLNEQFF
TRBJ1-1,-,TRBD1,TRBV13,TGTGCCAGCAGCTTAGGCCTAGGGGGCGTAGGAAACACTGAAGCTTTCTTT,CASSLGLGGVGNTEAFF
TRBJ2-7,-,-,TRBV19,TGTGCCAGCAGTCCCCGGGGGGCTCAGGTGGGGGAGCAGTACTTC,CASSPRGAQVGEQYF
TRBJ1-5,-,-,TRBV12-5,TGTGCTAGTGGTTTGGGGACTTCAGGGGATAGCAATCAGCCCCAGCATTTT,CASGLGTSGDSNQPQHF
TRBJ2-2,-,TRBD1,TRBV5-6,TGTGCCAGCAGCTTAAGAGCAGGGGGAGTGTTTTTT,CASSLRAGGVFF
TRBJ2-7,-,TRBD2,TRBV6-5,TGTGCCAGCAGTTACTCGCTAGCGGGAGGGTACGAGCAGTACTTC,CASSYSLAGGYEQYF
TRBJ2-7,-,-,TRBV25-1,TGTGCCAGCAGTCCCCGAGGTCGCCACGAGCAGTACTTC,CASSPRGRHEQYF
TRBJ1-3,-,-,TRBV9,TGTGCCAGCACCCCCCGGAGGGACTCTGGAAACACCATATATTTT,CASTPRRDSGNTIYF
TRBJ1-4,few,-,TRBV12-5,TGTGCTAGTGGTTTAGACAATAATGAAAAACTGTTTTTT,CASGLDNNEKLFF
TRBJ2-7,-,-,TRBV2,TGTGCCAGCACCGAACGGGGGGCGCGGCAGTACTTC,CASTERGARQYF
TRBJ2-5,-,TRBD2,TRBV5-4,TGTGCCAGCAGCTTGGCTGGGGGAGGGGTAGAGGAGACCCAGTACTTC,CASSLAGGGVEETQYF
TRBJ1-5,-,-,TRBV6-6,TGTGCCAGCAGTTATCGTACGGTAAATAGCAATCAGCCCCAGCATTTT,CASSYRTVNSNQPQHF
TRBJ1-1,-,TRBD1,TRBV29-1,TGCAGCGTGGGGCCGGGACAGCGGAACACTGAAGCTTTCTTT,CSVGPGQRNTEAFF
TRBJ1-1,-,-,TRBV7-9,TGTGCCAGCAGCTTAGAGGGACAAGAAGCTTTCTTT,CASSLEGQEAFF
TRBJ2-7,-,TRBD2,TRBV2,TGTGCCAGCGAAGCGCTAGCGGGAGGAACCTACGAGCAGTACTTC,CASEALAGGTYEQYF
TRBJ2-2,-,TRBD2,TRBV13,TGTGCCAGCAGCAGGGGACTAGCGGCAAACACCGGGGAGCTGTTTTTT,CASSRGLAANTGELFF
TRBJ2-3,few,TRBD1,TRBV4-2,TGTGCCAGCAGCCAAGAACAGGGGGCACCCACAGATACGCAGTATTTT,CASSQEQGAPTDTQYF
TRBJ2-1,-,TRBD1,TRBV5-1,TGCGCCAGCAGCCTAACCGGGACAGTGACCTACAATGAGCAGTTCTTC,CASSLTGTVTYNEQFF
TRBJ2-7,-,-,TRBV7-3,TGTGCCAGCAGCCTGGGACAACCCACACTCTACGAGCAGTACTTC,CASSLGQPTLYEQYF
TRBJ1-3,-,TRBD1,TRBV7-9,TGTGCCAGCAGCTTAGGGGACAGGGTTGTCTCTGGAAACACCATATATTTT,CASSLGDRVVSGNTIYF
TRBJ2-5,-,TRBD1,TRBV9,TGTGCCAGCAGCGGAGCCGGGACAGGGGAGACCCAGTACTTC,CASSGAGTGETQYF
TRBJ1-2,-,-,TRBV4-1,TGCGCCAGCAGCCCCTCTCCCAGGGACGCCCGGGAGGGCTACACCTTC,CASSPSPRDAREGYTF
TRBJ2-2,-,TRBD1,TRBV7-2,TGTGCCAGCAGCTCGAGGACAGGGGCGGAGGCCGGGGAGCTGTTTTTT,CASSSRTGAEAGELFF
TRBJ1-5,-,-,TRBV6-1,TGTGCCAGCAGTGAGTCAGGTCGAATCCAGCCCCAGCATTTT,CASSESGRIQPQHF
TRBJ1-2,-,TRBD1,TRBV4-1,TGCGCCAGCAGCCAAACCGGGACAGGGGGCAGAGACTATGGCTACACCTTC,CASSQTGTGGRDYGYTF
TRBJ2-7,-,TRBD1,TRBV5-1,TGCGCCAGTTCGTCGGGACAGGGTTATGAGGGCTACGAGCAGTACTTC,CASSSGQGYEGYEQYF
TRBJ2-7,-,TRBD2,TRBV30,TGTGCCTGGAGTGGTATAGCGGGAGGGCCCCACGAGCAGTACTTC,CAWSGIAGGPHEQYF
TRBJ2-5,-,TRBD1,TRBV10-3,TGTGCCATCGGCATCAGGACAGGGGTGCTGGAGACCCAGTACTTC,CAIGIRTGVLETQYF
TRBJ1-4,-,TRBD1,TRBV30,TGTGCCTGGAGTGACCTCAGGGGGACTGAAAAACTGTTTTTT,CAWSDLRGTEKLFF
TRBJ2-7,-,-,TRBV11-3,TGTGCCAGCAGCTTAGGAGAGGACAGCTCCTACGAGCAGTACTTC,CASSLGEDSSYEQYF
TRBJ1-1,few,-,TRBV2,TGTGCCAGCAATCTCCGACGCGGGAACACTGAAGCTTTCTTT,CASNLRRGNTEAFF
TRBJ2-2,-,-,TRBV11-2,TGTGCCAGCAGAACCGGGACACAGTTTACCGGGGAGCTGTTTTTT,CASRTGTQFTGELFF
TRBJ2-1,-,TRBD2,TRBV19,TGTGCCAGTACTAGGACTAGCGGGATTTACAATGAGCAGTTCTTC,CASTRTSGIYNEQFF
TRBJ1-4,-,-,TRBV11-2,TGTGCCAGCAGCTTTGGGGGAGGGTTCCGTGAAAAACTGTTTTTT,CASSFGGGFREKLFF
TRBJ2-7,-,-,TRBV7-2,TGTGCCAGCAGCTTAATCCTGGGACTTCTATCCTACGAGCAGTACTTC,CASSLILGLLSYEQYF
TRBJ2-7,-,TRBD1,TRBV4-2,TGTGCCAGCAGCCTTGGGACAGCTGACAACGAGCAGTACTTC,CASSLGTADNEQYF
TRBJ1-1,-,TRBD1,TRBV14,TGTGCCAGCAGCCAAGGGACTGACAGGGGTAGCACTGAAGCTTTCTTT,CASSQGTDRGSTEAFF
TRBJ1-6,-,-,TRBV4-1,TGCGCCAGCAGCCAAGTGGTGAGCGCCTATAATTCACCCCTCCACTTT,CASSQVVSAYNSPLHF